This T cell receptor beta chain was recovered during a study of blood T cell repertoires in COVID-19. Study-level information: Samples of COVID-19 (acute and convalescent) were obtained from the United States, Italy and Spain. T cells, B-cell-depleted T cells, or PBMCs supplied cDNA or gDNA.

Per the original data handling: Estimated nucleated cell counts came from reference gene primer amplification. This table comes from immunoSEQ multiplex PCR, and its TCRdb copy is limited to in-frame clones, with some not included. That table gives V, J and clone size, and the DNA gave D and trimming. This sample has hundreds of thousands of clones; about four fifths occur once, and the top ten carry about 8.9%. The CDR3 covers 15 residues. Germline values: CDR1 MNHEY, CDR2 SVGAGI. V lost 8 bases and J 8 bases, leaving 22 bases between the germline ends. This chain links TRBV6-5 with TRBJ2-1; weak D call: TRBD2 (6 bases). The receptor was isolated from a man older than 75 with acute or convalescent COVID-19. The sample was peripheral blood. Here the CDR3 reads CASGKNGTPGDEQFF. The DNA for the CDR3 is TGTGCCAGCGGGAAAAACGGGACCCCGGGAGATGAGCAGTTCTTC.